The 8 T cell receptor beta chains below were found in one sample sequenced in a study of shared clonotypes between healthy human individuals. Produced via immunoSEQ multiplex PCR; TCRdb's table is partial and in-frame only. The profile shows around 510,000 clones, roughly 72% of them singletons. The sample taken for sequencing was PBMCs. These receptors all come from a woman aged 40 to 50 in good health. Some clones in this sample may be carry-over from other donors' samples.

The rearrangement links TRBV5-1 to TRBJ2-7; 7 nucleotides match TRBD2. The CDR3 has 15 amino acids. The J segment lost 6 bases and the V segment lost 5 bases, leaving 14 bases of the junction unmatched. Germline CDR1 reads SGHRS; CDR2 reads YFSETQ. The CDR3 region has the DNA TGCGCCAGCAGAAGGTCCCGGGACTTAGCGGGCGAGCAGTACTTC. Translating it yields CASRRSRDLAGEQYF.

CDR3 in amino acids: CASSYQTPGANVLTF. The CDR3 region has the DNA TGTGCCAGCAGTTACCAGACACCTGGGGCCAACGTCCTGACTTTC. This sequence joins TRBV6-5 and TRBJ2-6; D is unresolved. The CDR3 has 15 amino acids. Germline V gene lookup returns CDR1 MNHEY and CDR2 SVGAGI. Between the trimmed V and J ends, which lost 2 bases and 2 bases, there was a span of 7 bases.

The chain links TRBV9 to TRBJ2-7; unclear D gene. Between the trimmed V and J ends, which lost 0 bases and 1 base, there was a span of 5 bases. The CDR3 consists of 13 residues. From germline, CDR1 is SGDLS and CDR2 YYNGEE. CDR3: CASSVARSYEQYF. As DNA, the CDR3 is TGTGCCAGCAGCGTAGCCCGTTCCTACGAGCAGTACTTC.

V usage is TRBV18 and J usage is TRBJ1-2; 7 bases fit TRBD1. This CDR3 is built from 15 residues. Per the germline V gene, CDR1 is KGHSH and CDR2 is LQKENI. Trimming cost V 5 bases and J 4 bases; bases outside gene matches: 10. The CDR3 reads CASSSYRGASYGYTF. The CDR3 nucleotides read TGTGCCAGCTCATCGTACAGGGGCGCTAGCTATGGCTACACCTTC.

This clone showed up just a few times. The chain joins TRBV7-3 to TRBJ2-3; D unresolved. V dropped 1 base and J dropped 0 bases, with 2 bases sitting between them. This CDR3 is 13 amino acids long. Germline CDR1 reads SGHTA; CDR2 reads FQGTGA. CDR3 in DNA: TGTGCCAGCAGCTTAATGAGCACAGATACGCAGTATTTT. Protein product: CASSLMSTDTQYF.

The genes are TRBV6-1 and TRBJ1-2, with D hard to call. The CDR3 sequence is 15 residues long. Trimming took 2 bases from V and 7 from J, leaving 17 bases between them. Germline V gives CDR1 MNHNS, CDR2 SASEGT. CDR3 protein: CASSEFVAGSGGYTF. The CDR3 DNA follows: TGTGCCAGCAGTGAATTTGTGGCGGGCTCGGGTGGCTACACCTTC.

Details on this clone: One end of the junction does not line up with germline, which may come from a read error. The V gene is TRBV6-5, the J gene TRBJ1-2; 8 bases match TRBD1. Germline CDR1 reads MNHEY; CDR2 reads SVGAGI. This CDR3 has 15 residues. CDR3 nucleotides: TGTGCCATCAGTTACTCGGACAGGGAGCACTATGGCTACACCTTC. Encoded protein: CAISYSDREHYGYTF.

The chain couples TRBV6-5 to TRBJ1-5; tentatively, D is TRBD1 (6 bases). Germline loops: CDR1 MNHEY, CDR2 SVGAGI. The ends were cut back, 2 bases at V and 2 bases at J, with 13 bases in the middle. This CDR3 is 16 amino acids long. This chain's CDR3 is CASSYPQAGGNQPQHF. The CDR3 DNA sequence: TGTGCCAGCAGTTACCCCCAGGCAGGGGGCAATCAGCCCCAGCATTTT.